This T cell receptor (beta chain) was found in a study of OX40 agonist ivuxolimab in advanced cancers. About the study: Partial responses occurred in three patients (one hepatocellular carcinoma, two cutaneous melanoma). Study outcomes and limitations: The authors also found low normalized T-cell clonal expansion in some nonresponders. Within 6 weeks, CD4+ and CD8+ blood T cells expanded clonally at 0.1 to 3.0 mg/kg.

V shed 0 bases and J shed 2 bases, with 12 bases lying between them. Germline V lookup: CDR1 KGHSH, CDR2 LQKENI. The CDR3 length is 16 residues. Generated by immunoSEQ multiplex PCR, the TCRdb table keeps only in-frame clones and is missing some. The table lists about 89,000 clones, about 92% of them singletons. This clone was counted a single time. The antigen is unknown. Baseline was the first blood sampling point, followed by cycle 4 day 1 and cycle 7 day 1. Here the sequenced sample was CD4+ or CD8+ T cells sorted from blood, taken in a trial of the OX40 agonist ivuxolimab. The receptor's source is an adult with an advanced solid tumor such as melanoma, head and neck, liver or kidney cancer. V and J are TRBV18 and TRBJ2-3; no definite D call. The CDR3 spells CASSPPTSDYTDTQYF. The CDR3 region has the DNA TGTGCCAGCTCACCACCCACCAGCGATTACACAGATACGCAGTATTTT.